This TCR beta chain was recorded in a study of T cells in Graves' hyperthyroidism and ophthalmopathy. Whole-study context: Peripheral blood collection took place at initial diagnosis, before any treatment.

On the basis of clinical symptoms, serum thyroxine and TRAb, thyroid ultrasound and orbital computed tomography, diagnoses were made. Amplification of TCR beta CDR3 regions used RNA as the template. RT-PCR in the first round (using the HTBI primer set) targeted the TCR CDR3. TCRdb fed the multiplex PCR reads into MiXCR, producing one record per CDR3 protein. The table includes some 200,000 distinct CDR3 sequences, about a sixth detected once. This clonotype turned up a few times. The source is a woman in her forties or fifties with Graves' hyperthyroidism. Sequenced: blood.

CDR3 region: CSVESARSDYGYTF. DNA of the CDR3: TGCAGCGTTGAGTCTGCCAGGTCGGACTATGGCTACACCTTC. The chain couples TRBV29-1 to TRBJ1-2; D is unclear. CDR3 size: 14 residues. Trimming pared 3 bases from V and 3 bases from J, leaving 14 bases between. CDR1 is SQVTM, CDR2 ANQGSEA, per germline.